This T cell receptor (beta chain) was observed in a study of shared clonotypes between healthy human individuals. Study in general: A couple of female and a few male donors aged 18 to 49 were enrolled. Study conclusions and caveats: The naive CD4 repertoires of a few donors were compared, and roughly 5% of clonotypes were shared.

Only Caucasian adults living in Nashville, Tennessee served as donors. Subsets obtained from CD4+ cells comprised CD45RA+ naive and CD45RA-negative memory cells. The CDR3 has 16 amino acids. V gave up 5 bases and J gave up 2 bases; unmatched junction bases: 8. Germline loops: CDR1 SEHNR, CDR2 FQNEAQ (reference sequence). Data came from immunoSEQ multiplex PCR; TCRdb stores just in-frame clones and leaves some out. The data hold around 2.3 million clones, with around 95% observed a single time. Details on this clone: Its antigen is as yet unknown.

Sequenced input: naive CD4+ T cells sorted from blood. Sample subset: CD45RA+ positively selected. The receptor was derived from a man younger than 35 in good health. V gene TRBV7-9 combines with J gene TRBJ2-2; 7 bases map to TRBD1. The CDR3 is CASSRPRDSNTGELFF. CDR3 nucleotide sequence: TGTGCCAGCAGCCGTCCCCGGGACAGCAACACCGGGGAGCTGTTTTTT.